The 22 T cell receptor beta chains below were found in one sample sequenced in a study of cytomegalovirus exposure and HLA in healthy donors. Primers: 60 Vbeta forward and 13 Jbeta reverse. Produced via immunoSEQ multiplex PCR; TCRdb's table is partial and in-frame only. This sample has hundreds of thousands of clones, with approximately 83% found just once. Sample: PBMCs. Receptor source: a girl aged 5-17 years in good health and CMV-seronegative.

This clone appeared a few times. CDR3 sequence: CSVRDRVFTEAFF. CDR3 sequence (DNA): TGCAGCGTCCGCGACAGGGTTTTTACTGAAGCTTTCTTT. This rearrangement joins TRBV29-1 to TRBJ1-1, with 7 nucleotides matching TRBD1. The CDR3 covers 13 residues. Looked up from germline, CDR1 is SQVTM and CDR2 is ANQGSEA. V shed 6 bases, J shed 5 bases, and the junction held 9 bases outside the gene matches.

The chain has TRBV6-5 and TRBJ1-2, with TRBD1 identical over 10 bases. The CDR3 sequence is 16 residues long. Unmatched junction bases numbered 13, after V lost 4 bases and J lost 8 bases. CDR1 is MNHEY, CDR2 SVGAGI, per germline. DNA for the CDR3: TGTGCCAGCAGTTTTTCCGGGACAGGGGATCAGCGGGGCTACACCTTC. Protein sequence: CASSFSGTGDQRGYTF.

This clone turned up a few times. V gene TRBV6-1 combines with J gene TRBJ1-4, with no clear D. The CDR3 extends over 14 amino acids. From germline, CDR1 is MNHNS and CDR2 SASEGT. V was pared by 2 bases and J by 5 bases, with 9 bases between. The CDR3 loop is CASSESWRNEKLFF. The CDR3 DNA follows: TGTGCCAGCAGTGAATCTTGGAGGAATGAAAAACTGTTTTTT.

This rearrangement joins TRBV6-5 to TRBJ1-3, with 7 bases lining up with TRBD1. CDR3 size: 15 residues. Trimming at V came to 6 bases and at J to 0 bases, leaving 5 bases not matched to a gene. Per the germline V gene, CDR1 is MNHEY and CDR2 is SVGAGI. In nucleotides, the CDR3 is TGTGCCAGCAGCTCGGACAGGTTCTCTGGAAACACCATATATTTT. Its protein product is CASSSDRFSGNTIYF.

In its sample, this clone was seen a few times. V and J are TRBV5-1 and TRBJ1-1; no clear D gene. Germline V gene lookup returns CDR1 SGHRS and CDR2 YFSETQ. There are 14 residues in the CDR3. The V and J ends lost 0 bases and 8 bases respectively, with 14 bases between them. DNA of the CDR3: TGCGCCAGCAGCTTGGCGGGCGGAGGCTCCGAAGCTTTCTTT. Translated: CASSLAGGGSEAFF.

The chain uses TRBV25-1 and TRBJ2-5, with 10 bases lining up with TRBD1. This CDR3 has 15 residues. V was pared by 4 bases and J by 3 bases, with 5 bases of the junction left unmatched. Germline V gives CDR1 MGHDK, CDR2 SYGVNS. The CDR3 DNA is TGTGCCAGCAGTGGACTGGGGACAGGGGAAGAGACCCAGTACTTC. The encoded protein is CASSGLGTGEETQYF.

This clone was recorded a few times. The CDR3 spells CASSSRSGYGYTF. Written as DNA, the CDR3 is TGTGCCAGCAGCTCCCGGTCGGGCTATGGCTACACCTTC. The chain couples TRBV5-6 to TRBJ1-2; D remains ambiguous. The V end lost 3 bases, the J end lost 4 bases, and 10 bases lay between the germline ends. The CDR3 is 13 residues long. CDR1 is SGHDT and CDR2 is YYEEEE in the germline V gene.

This clone was seen a handful of times. CDR3 nucleotides: TGTGCCAGCAGCTTGGACGGGGCTGAAGCTTTCTTT. It yields the protein CASSLDGAEAFF. The chain links TRBV5-6 to TRBJ1-1; no clear D. From germline, CDR1 is SGHDT and CDR2 YYEEEE. Deletions cut 0 bases from V and 6 bases from J, with 6 bases between. The CDR3 sequence is 12 residues long.

This clone came up once. The chain uses TRBV28 and TRBJ1-2; TRBD1 matches 7 bases. Per germline, CDR1 MDHEN and CDR2 SYDVKM. V lost 3 bases, J lost 0 bases, and 7 bases stayed unmatched. This CDR3 is 16 amino acids long. The CDR3 loop reads CASSFGQGGANYGYTF. The CDR3 region has the DNA TGTGCCAGCAGTTTCGGGCAGGGGGGAGCTAACTATGGCTACACCTTC.

The chain employs TRBV10-3 and TRBJ2-1; TRBD2 agrees at 10 bases. CDR1 and CDR2 (germline): ENHRY, SYGVKD. The CDR3 contains 17 residues. V dropped 10 bases and J dropped 8; count of bases not matched to a gene: 20. The CDR3 nucleotides are TGTGCCACCCAGAATCCCTCTAGCGGGAGCCCTTCTGATGAGCAGTTCTTC. This encodes CATQNPSSGSPSDEQFF.

The chain uses TRBV7-9 and TRBJ1-5, with D tentatively TRBD1 (6 bases). Germline lookup yields CDR1 SEHNR and CDR2 FQNEAQ (reference sequence). The CDR3 is made up of 14 amino acids. The V end lost 4 bases, the J end lost 3 bases, and 10 bases lay between the germline ends. As DNA, the CDR3 is TGTGCCAGCAGCTCAGCAGGGGACAATCAGCCCCAGCATTTT. Its protein is CASSSAGDNQPQHF.

J is TRBJ1-1 and V is TRBV7-2; a possible D gene is TRBD1 (6 bases). Looked up from germline, CDR1 is SGHTA and CDR2 is FQGNSA. V was pared by 1 base and J by 7 bases, with 7 bases between. This CDR3 is 12 amino acids long. The CDR3, as DNA: TGTGCCAGCAGCTTAGGACAGGTTGAAGCTTTCTTT. Its protein product is CASSLGQVEAFF.

The chain has TRBV6-1 and TRBJ2-5; D is unclear. This CDR3 comprises 15 residues. V lost 2 bases to trimming and J lost 2 bases, with 12 bases between them. Germline CDR1 and CDR2: MNHNS and SASEGT. CDR3 in DNA: TGTGCCAGCAGTGAAAATTTCGACATTCAAGAGACCCAGTACTTC. It codes for CASSENFDIQETQYF.

The chain links TRBV5-6 to TRBJ1-2; 7 bases line up with TRBD1. The V gene end was trimmed by 2 bases and the J gene end by 0 bases; junction bases not matched to a gene: 4. This CDR3 is built from 15 residues. CDR1 and CDR2 (germline): SGHDT, YYEEEE. The CDR3 loop reads CASSLGTVSNYGYTF. In nucleotides, the CDR3 is TGTGCCAGCAGCTTAGGGACAGTCTCTAACTATGGCTACACCTTC. The full variable domain, completed using reference TRBV5-6 and TRBJ1-2, is DAGVTQSPTHLIKTRGQQVTLRCSPKSGHDTVSWYQQALGQGPQFIFQYYEEEERQRGNFPDRFSGHQFPNYSSELNVNALLLGDSALYLCASSLGTVSNYGYTFGSGTRLTVV.

The CDR3 nucleotides read TGTGCCAGCAGTTTACCCCTACTAAGGCCCGGGGAGCTGTTTTTT. Protein: CASSLPLLRPGELFF. The J gene is TRBJ2-2, the V gene TRBV28; D is uncertain. Trimming stripped 2 bases from V and 6 bases from J, with 13 bases between. The CDR3 is made up of 15 amino acids. Germline lookup yields CDR1 MDHEN and CDR2 SYDVKM.

V and J are TRBV7-9 and TRBJ1-2; D is unclear. V lost 1 base and J 4 bases, leaving 10 bases between the germline ends. The CDR3 is 14 amino acids. Germline CDR1 and CDR2: SEHNR and FQNEAQ (reference sequence). The CDR3 here is CASSLGREGYGYTF. As DNA, the CDR3 is TGTGCCAGCAGCTTAGGACGGGAGGGCTATGGCTACACCTTC.

This chain joins TRBV7-3 and TRBJ2-3; no clear D. Trimming cost V 5 bases and J 2 bases, with 8 bases left between them. Germline CDR1 SGHTA, CDR2 FQGTGA. This CDR3 contains 13 residues. CDR3 loop: CASSLLYTDTQYF. CDR3 nucleotides: TGTGCCAGCAGCCTCTTATACACAGATACGCAGTATTTT.

Points on this clone: Mismatch with germline at one junction end may stem from a read error. The chain links TRBV7-7 to TRBJ2-1, with 7 positions matching TRBD2. The CDR3 runs 15 residues. Germline V CDR1 and CDR2: SSHAT, FNYEAQ (reference sequence). CDR3 in amino acids: CASSLELASWNEQFF. The DNA of the CDR3 is TGTGCTAGCAGCTTAGAACTAGCGTCGTGGAATGAGCAGTTCTTC.

Written as DNA, the CDR3 is TGTGCCAGCAGAGTCCAGGAGGGGGCCTATGGCTACACCTTC. It specifies CASRVQEGAYGYTF. The V gene is TRBV6-1, the J gene TRBJ1-2; 7 bases are shared with TRBD1. CDR3 length: 14 amino acids. Looked up from germline, CDR1 is MNHNS and CDR2 is SASEGT. The ends lost 6 bases at V and 4 bases at J; junction bases unmatched: 8.

The chain uses TRBV6-1 and TRBJ2-3; D ambiguous. CDR1 MNHNS and CDR2 SASEGT come from the germline V gene. The CDR3 spans 13 residues. V was pared by 3 bases and J by 6 bases, with 10 bases between. The CDR3 coding sequence is TGTGCCAGCAGTGATTCGGTAGCTGATACGCAGTATTTT. Translating it yields CASSDSVADTQYF.

The chain employs TRBV6-5 and TRBJ2-7; 7 positions agree with TRBD1. Germline lookup yields CDR1 MNHEY and CDR2 SVGAGI. J was trimmed by 2 bases and V by 8 bases; bases with no gene match: 6. CDR3 length: 13 amino acids. This CDR3 reads CASRKGGPYEQYF. As DNA, the CDR3 is TGTGCCAGCCGAAAAGGGGGCCCCTACGAGCAGTACTTC.

V gene TRBV19 combines with J gene TRBJ1-1; a weak D match, TRBD1 (6 bases). The length of the CDR3 is 13 residues. CDR1 is LNHDA, CDR2 SQIVND, per germline (reference sequence). V lost 5 bases to trimming and J lost 7 bases, with 14 bases between them. CDR3 bases: TGTGCCAGTAGTCCTCAGGGGAACGGTGAAGCTTTCTTT. Residues: CASSPQGNGEAFF.